This TCR beta chain was recovered during a study of early T cells in non-severe SARS-CoV-2 infection. Study as a whole: Bulk RNA from unsorted whole blood was sequenced; chains were unpaired.

Deletions cut 0 bases from V and 4 bases from J, with 9 bases between. This CDR3 has 15 amino acids. Germline V CDR1 and CDR2: WSHSY, SAAADI. In regard to this clonotype: Its antigen is not known.

Study-wide findings and caveats: VDJdb-based matching was biased toward anti-spike CD8 responses and missed private and CD4 specificities.

The TCR library protocol attached unique molecular identifiers to the individual cDNA molecules. TCRdb itself ran the 5' RACE reads through MiXCR, one entry per CDR3 protein. The sample lists 85,000 to 90,000 distinct CDR3 sequences, about 15% occurring once. The specimen was whole blood. The V gene is TRBV10-2, the J gene TRBJ2-2; a possible D gene is TRBD1 (6 bases). This sequence was found in an adult who was a healthcare worker with PCR-confirmed SARS-CoV-2 infection or an uninfected control (not recorded which). CDR3: CASSESVRGTGELFF. Here the CDR3 DNA reads TGCGCCAGCAGTGAGTCGGTCAGGGGCACCGGGGAGCTGTTTTTT.